A selection of T cell receptor beta chains follows, all from one sample in a study of shared clonotypes between healthy human individuals. Data came from immunoSEQ multiplex PCR; TCRdb stores just in-frame clones and leaves some out. This sample carries some 2 million clones, just under 95% of them seen once, and the ten largest clones take 1.1%. Source material: naive CD8+ T cells sorted from blood. The receptors come from a man younger than 35 in good health. Both conserved end residues are part of each CDR3. D genes are given only for firm matches. Not every row has a clone size; where given, it reads once, few, many or a size class.

clone_size	v_call	d_call	j_call	cdr3_nt	cdr3_aa
-	TRBV5-6	TRBD1	TRBJ2-1	TGTGCCAGCACCCCTTTGACAGGGAATGAGCAGTTCTTC	CASTPLTGNEQFF
once	TRBV2	-	TRBJ2-1	TGTGCCAGCAGTGGCCCCGGGGACTACAATGAGCAGTTCTTC	CASSGPGDYNEQFF
-	TRBV25-1	TRBD2	TRBJ2-1	TGTGCCAGCAGTGAATATCTAGCGGGGGGCTCCTACAATGAGCAGTTCTTC	CASSEYLAGGSYNEQFF
-	TRBV25-1	TRBD1	TRBJ2-7	TGTGCCAGCGGGGGGACAGGAGCCTACGAGCAGTACTTC	CASGGTGAYEQYF
-	TRBV19	TRBD2	TRBJ2-1	TGTGCCAGTAACCCGGTCGGGGGGGTTACCGACAATGAGCAGTTCTTC	CASNPVGGVTDNEQFF
-	TRBV27	TRBD2	TRBJ2-7	TGTGCCAGCTCTATAAGCGGGGCCTACGAGCAGTACTTC	CASSISGAYEQYF
once	TRBV13	TRBD1	TRBJ2-7	TGTGCCAGCAGCTCGGGACAGGGGTACGAGCAGTACTTC	CASSSGQGYEQYF
-	TRBV6-5	-	TRBJ2-7	TGTGCCAGCAGTTATGACTCGGGGTTCGAGCAGTACTTC	CASSYDSGFEQYF
-	TRBV7-6	-	TRBJ2-3	TGTGCCAGCAGCCCAACTCCGGGGGTCCTTAGCACAGATACGCAGTATTTT	CASSPTPGVLSTDTQYF
-	TRBV30	-	TRBJ1-3	TGTGCCTGGAGTAGAACTGGAAACACCATATATTTT	CAWSRTGNTIYF
-	TRBV4-1	-	TRBJ1-2	TGCGCCAGCAGCCCCCCGGTGATGGGGGCAAGTATCTATGGCTACACCTTC	CASSPPVMGASIYGYTF
-	TRBV7-9	-	TRBJ1-3	TGTGCCACCATTGACATTGGCTCTGGAAACACCATATATTTT	CATIDIGSGNTIYF
-	TRBV4-3	-	TRBJ2-2	TGCGCCAGCAGCCAAGATGGTTGGGATCAGGCGACCGGGGAGCTGTTTTTT	CASSQDGWDQATGELFF
-	TRBV5-1	-	TRBJ2-7	TGCGCCAGCAGCTTGTCGGTGGCCTACGAGCAGTACTTC	CASSLSVAYEQYF
-	TRBV4-1	TRBD1	TRBJ1-3	TGCGCCAGCAGCCAGGACAGGGGCATTGGAAACACCATATATTTT	CASSQDRGIGNTIYF
-	TRBV6-5	-	TRBJ1-1	TGTGCCAGCTTCAAGACAGGTTATATAGACACTGAAGCTTTCTTT	CASFKTGYIDTEAFF
-	TRBV29-1	-	TRBJ1-1	TGCAGCGTTTCCCTTACGGGCACTGAAGCTTTCTTT	CSVSLTGTEAFF
-	TRBV27	-	TRBJ1-2	TGTGCCAGCAGTATTTCGGGGGCTGATGGCTACACCTTC	CASSISGADGYTF
-	TRBV9	-	TRBJ1-4	TGTGCCAGCAGTCGCTTCGGGGAGGGACAAGGTGAAAAACTGTTTTTT	CASSRFGEGQGEKLFF
-	TRBV6-5	TRBD2	TRBJ2-5	TGTGCCAGCACCCTAGCGGGGGGGCTCCAAGAGACCCAGTACTTC	CASTLAGGLQETQYF
-	TRBV6-1	-	TRBJ1-1	TGTGCCAGCAGTGAAGCCCCCAATTTGAACACTGAAGCTTTCTTT	CASSEAPNLNTEAFF
once	TRBV2	-	TRBJ2-7	TGTGCCAGGGGCCACGAGAGATCCTACGAGCAGTACTTC	CARGHERSYEQYF
-	TRBV5-1	-	TRBJ1-2	TGCGCCAGCAGCTTGGCAGGGGCTGTCGACTATGGCTACACCTTC	CASSLAGAVDYGYTF
-	TRBV7-9	TRBD2	TRBJ2-1	TGTGCCAGCAGCTTCTGGGGGGGTAACTACAATGAGCAGTTCTTC	CASSFWGGNYNEQFF
-	TRBV6-6	TRBD1	TRBJ2-7	TGTGCCAGCGGACACAGGGGCCCCTACGAGCAGTACTTC	CASGHRGPYEQYF
-	TRBV7-9	TRBD1	TRBJ1-2	TGTGCCAGCAAACAAGGGGGCAGGGCCGACTATGGCTACACCTTC	CASKQGGRADYGYTF
-	TRBV4-3	-	TRBJ1-5	TGCGCCAGCAGCCAAGGAGCTTACCAGCCCCAGCATTTT	CASSQGAYQPQHF
-	TRBV7-6	-	TRBJ2-2	TGTGCCAGCAGCTGGAATAGTGGACCCACCGGGGAGCTGTTTTTT	CASSWNSGPTGELFF
-	TRBV29-1	-	TRBJ1-1	TGCAGCGTTGGCGTTAACACTGAAGCTTTCTTT	CSVGVNTEAFF
once	TRBV11-2	-	TRBJ2-5	TGTGCCAGCAGCCCACCCCAAGAGACCCAGTACTTC	CASSPPQETQYF
-	TRBV19	-	TRBJ1-2	TGTGCCAGTAGTATTATCATGGGGTTCTCGGATGATTATGGCTACACCTTC	CASSIIMGFSDDYGYTF